Below, 5 T cell receptor beta chains from the same sample are listed, as sequenced in a study of T-cell memory formation after mild COVID-19 (dated by TCRdb to the early 2020s). The method behind the library was 5' RACE. TCRdb shows the sequencer as Illumina NovaSeq 6000. Using fastp trimming at Q25 and MiXCR clonotype assembly, TCRdb reanalyzed the public sequencing data and kept in-frame beta chains. Identical CDR3 proteins give one entry, which carries the most common genes and DNA. The sample contains over 300,000 distinct CDR3 sequences, approximately 22% of them found a single time. Around 20% of the sample lies in the top ten. The sequenced sample consisted of PBMCs or a T cell subset sorted from them (not recorded which). These receptors originate from a man younger than 35 who had mild COVID-19 (a few samples of this study predate the infection). The sample titles of this study are shuffled in the database, so cell type and time point are left out; the donor was told from shared clones.

This clonotype occurred a few times. The CDR3 loop reads CASSPPGQGGDTEAFF. CDR3 bases: TGTGCCAGCTCACCACCCGGACAGGGAGGAGACACTGAAGCTTTCTTT. V gene TRBV18 combines with J gene TRBJ1-1, with 8 positions matching TRBD1. The CDR3 is made up of 16 amino acids. Germline CDR1 KGHSH, CDR2 LQKENI. V trimming: 0 bases; J trimming: 3 bases; junction bases outside the gene matches: 6.

This clonotype turned up a few times. This chain links TRBV4-1 with TRBJ2-3; unclear D gene. CDR1 and CDR2 from the germline V gene are MGHRA and YSYEKL. V was cut by 1 base and J by 5 bases, with 16 bases left in between. CDR3 length equals 16 residues. The CDR3 nucleotides read TGCGCCAGCAGCCAAGGCCCCGCTGGGCCCGGAGATACGCAGTATTTT. This gives the protein CASSQGPAGPGDTQYF.

This chain links TRBV7-3 with TRBJ1-1; tentative D call: TRBD1 (5 bases). Germline CDR1 is SGHTA and CDR2 is FQGTGA. Trimming shortened V by 5 bases and J by 2 bases, and 9 bases separated the two germline ends. This CDR3 is 13 amino acids long. CDR3 sequence (DNA): TGTGCCAGCAGCCGCCGGGACAACACTGAAGCTTTCTTT. Residues: CASSRRDNTEAFF.

The chain is built from TRBV11-2 and TRBJ2-3; no reliable D call. V lost 0 bases, J lost 7 bases, and 8 bases lay in between. Per germline, CDR1 SGHAT and CDR2 FQNNGV. The CDR3 has 13 residues. The CDR3: CASSLDLANTQYF. The CDR3 DNA reads as TGTGCCAGCAGCTTAGATCTCGCCAATACGCAGTATTTT.

The chain employs TRBV5-6 and TRBJ1-2, with no clear D. Trimming stripped 3 bases from V and 10 bases from J, with 10 bases between. CDR3 length: 11 amino acids. Germline assignment: CDR1 SGHDT and CDR2 YYEEEE. The CDR3 DNA reads as TGTGCCAGCAGCTCCGTCCTGGACTACACCTTC. Translation gives CASSSVLDYTF.